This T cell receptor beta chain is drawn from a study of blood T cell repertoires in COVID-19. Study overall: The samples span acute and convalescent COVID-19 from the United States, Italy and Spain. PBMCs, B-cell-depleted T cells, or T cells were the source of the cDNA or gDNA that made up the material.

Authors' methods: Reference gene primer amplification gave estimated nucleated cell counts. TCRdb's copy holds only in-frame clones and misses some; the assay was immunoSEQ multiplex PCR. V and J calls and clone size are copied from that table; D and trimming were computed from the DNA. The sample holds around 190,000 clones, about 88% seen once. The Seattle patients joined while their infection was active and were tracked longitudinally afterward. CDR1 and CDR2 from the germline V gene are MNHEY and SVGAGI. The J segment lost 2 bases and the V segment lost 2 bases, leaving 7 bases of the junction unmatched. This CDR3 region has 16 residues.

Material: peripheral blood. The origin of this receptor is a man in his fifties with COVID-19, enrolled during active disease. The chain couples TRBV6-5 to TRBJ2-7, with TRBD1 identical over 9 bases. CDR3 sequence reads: CASSYTITGGPYEQYF. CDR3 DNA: TGTGCCAGCAGTTACACCATCACAGGGGGCCCCTACGAGCAGTACTTC.